These 13 T cell receptor beta chains came from one sample sequenced in a study of T cell responses to AZD1222 COVID-19 vaccine. TCRdb keeps only in-frame clones here, not all; method: immunoSEQ multiplex PCR. The table lists fewer than 150,000 clones, about nine tenths of them singletons. Material: peripheral blood, obtained on day 0 of AZD1222 vaccination. Every receptor here comes from an adult in good health.

J is TRBJ1-5 and V is TRBV5-6; D not resolved. Per the germline V gene, CDR1 is SGHDT and CDR2 is YYEEEE. V was clipped by 0 bases and J by 3 bases, with 7 bases between them. The CDR3 is 14 amino acids. CDR3 DNA: TGTGCCAGCAGCTTGGCAGGACCCAATCAGCCCCAGCATTTT. Protein product: CASSLAGPNQPQHF.

This clone was seen once. The J gene is TRBJ1-3, the V gene TRBV7-9; 10 nucleotides match TRBD1. Germline loops: CDR1 SEHNR, CDR2 FQNEAQ (reference sequence). J gave up 9 bases and V 5 bases, and 16 bases lay outside the gene matches. The CDR3 contains 17 residues. The CDR3 is CASSQWDRGRLLATIYF. The CDR3 coding sequence is TGTGCCAGCAGCCAGTGGGACAGGGGCAGGCTGTTAGCCACCATATATTTT.

V usage is TRBV5-6 and J usage is TRBJ2-3, with 7 bases aligning to TRBD2. CDR1 and CDR2 (germline): SGHDT, YYEEEE. Unmatched junction bases numbered 8, after V lost 6 bases and J lost 4 bases. This CDR3 contains 14 residues. Here the CDR3 DNA reads TGTGCCAGCACTAGCACGGGGGGAGCAGATACGCAGTATTTT. Protein: CASTSTGGADTQYF.

The rearrangement joins TRBV2 to TRBJ1-1; no definite D call. The CDR3 contains 14 residues. CDR1 is SNHLY and CDR2 is FYNNEI in the germline V gene. The V end lost 2 bases, the J end lost 1 base, and 8 bases lay between the germline ends. CDR3 residues: CASSEPDQNTEAFF. The CDR3 coding sequence is TGTGCCAGCAGTGAACCAGACCAGAACACTGAAGCTTTCTTT. Together with reference TRBV2 and TRBJ1-1, the CDR3 gives the full variable domain: EPEVTQTPSHQVTQMGQEVILRCVPISNHLYFYWYRQILGQKVEFLVSFYNNEISEKSEIFDDQFSVERPDGSNFTLKIRSTKLEDSAMYFCASSEPDQNTEAFFGQGTRLTVV.

The chain employs TRBV3-1 (or the pseudogene TRBV3-2) and TRBJ2-3, with 7 bases aligning to TRBD2. V was pared by 0 bases and J by 4 bases, with 7 bases of the junction left unmatched. The germline CDR1 and CDR2 sequences are LGHDT and YNNKEL (reference sequence). The CDR3 is made up of 16 amino acids. CDR3: CASSQEIGSGADTQYF. The CDR3 bases are TGTGCCAGCAGCCAAGAAATAGGGAGCGGGGCAGATACGCAGTATTTT.

The V gene is TRBV19, the J gene TRBJ2-7, with D possibly TRBD1 on 6 matching bases. CDR1 LNHDA and CDR2 SQIVND come from the germline V gene (reference sequence). V shed 7 bases and J shed 1 base, with 8 bases lying between them. The CDR3 is made up of 12 amino acids. The CDR3 here is CASKQGSYEQYF. CDR3 sequence (DNA): TGTGCCAGTAAACAGGGTTCCTACGAGCAGTACTTC.

This chain uses TRBV2 with TRBJ2-1, with 10 positions matching TRBD2. V was clipped by 0 bases and J by 5 bases; unmatched bases: 4. CDR3 length equals 16 residues. The germline V gene encodes CDR1 SNHLY and CDR2 FYNNEI. Here the CDR3 DNA reads TGTGCCAGCAGTGAAGCAACTAGCGGGACCCACAATGAGCAGTTCTTC. This codes for CASSEATSGTHNEQFF.

The V and J genes are TRBV2 and TRBJ1-1; 7 positions agree with TRBD1. CDR1 is SNHLY and CDR2 is FYNNEI in the germline V gene. This CDR3 comprises 14 residues. V was clipped by 5 bases and J by 4 bases; unmatched bases: 7. CDR3 nucleotides: TGTGCCAGCAGTATTAACAGGGGAGGCACTGAAGCTTTCTTT. It translates to CASSINRGGTEAFF.

The chain uses TRBV5-1 and TRBJ1-3, with a possible D match to TRBD1 (5 bases). Between the trimmed V and J ends, which lost 2 bases and 4 bases, there was a span of 7 bases. Germline CDR1 and CDR2: SGHRS and YFSETQ. The CDR3 length is 13 residues. The CDR3 DNA sequence: TGCGCCAGCAGCTTAGGGGCGGGAAACACCATATATTTT. Translated, it gives CASSLGAGNTIYF.

The chain combines TRBV2 with TRBJ2-3, with D uncertain. The ends were cut back, 7 bases at V and 0 bases at J, with 8 bases in the middle. CDR1 and CDR2 from the germline V gene are SNHLY and FYNNEI. The CDR3 length is 13 residues. The DNA of the CDR3 is TGTGCCAGCAAGTCGGTAAGCACAGATACGCAGTATTTT. Amino acid sequence: CASKSVSTDTQYF.

The rearrangement uses TRBV20-1 and TRBJ1-5, with D unclear. V lost 1 base to trimming and J lost 4 bases, with 2 bases between them. Germline V gene lookup returns CDR1 DFQATT and CDR2 SNEGSKA (reference sequence). This CDR3 contains 11 residues. CDR3 sequence reads: CSARGNQPQHF. CDR3 DNA: TGCAGTGCTAGAGGGAATCAGCCCCAGCATTTT.

The chain is built from TRBV5-4 and TRBJ2-1; TRBD2 matches at 8 bases. The length of the CDR3 is 15 residues. V shed 0 bases and J 5 bases; nucleotides not matched to a gene: 4. Germline CDR1 reads SGHNT; CDR2 reads YYREEE (reference sequence). The CDR3 DNA is TGTGCCAGCAGCTTGGCGGGGCGGGGGGACAATGAGCAGTTCTTC. Translation gives CASSLAGRGDNEQFF. The full variable domain, rest sourced from reference TRBV5-4 and TRBJ2-1, is ETGVTQSPTHLIKTRGQQVTLRCSSQSGHNTVSWYQQALGQGPQFIFQYYREEENGRGNFPPRFSGLQFPNYSSELNVNALELDDSALYLCASSLAGRGDNEQFFGPGTRLTVL.

The chain carries TRBV12-3 or TRBV12-4 and TRBJ2-4; no reliable D call. The CDR3 is 13 residues long. V was pared by 7 bases and J by 6 bases, with 13 bases between. CDR3 DNA sequence: TGTGCCAGCACCGAAGCCGGTGGAAACATTCAGTACTTC. Translated: CASTEAGGNIQYF.